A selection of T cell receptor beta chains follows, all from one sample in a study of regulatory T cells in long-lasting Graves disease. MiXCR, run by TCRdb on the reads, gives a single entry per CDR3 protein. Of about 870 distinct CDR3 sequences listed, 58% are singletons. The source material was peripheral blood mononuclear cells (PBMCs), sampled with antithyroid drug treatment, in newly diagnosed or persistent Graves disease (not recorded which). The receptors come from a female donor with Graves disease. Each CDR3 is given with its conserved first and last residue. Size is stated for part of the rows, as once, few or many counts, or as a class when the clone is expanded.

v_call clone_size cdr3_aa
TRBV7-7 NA CASSLGHGSDEQFF
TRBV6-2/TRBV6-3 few CASSSRGTPTDTQYF
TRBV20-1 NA CSALRGSYEQYF
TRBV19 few CASSPPDLNTEAFF
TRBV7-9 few CASSRDDYGYTF
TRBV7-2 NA CASSLEVGNYGYTF
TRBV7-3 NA CASAKGVGSYEQYF
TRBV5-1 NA CASSQGQEAFF
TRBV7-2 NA CASRRGLADFTDTQYF
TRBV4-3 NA CASSQRGFGRDTQYF
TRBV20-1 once CSARGDRVRSGANVLTF
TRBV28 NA CASSLSQNTEAFF
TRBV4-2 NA CASSPEGQGIEAFF
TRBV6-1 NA CASRSVLGSSGTSTSEQFF
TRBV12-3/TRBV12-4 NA CASSFLRAREQFF
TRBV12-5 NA CASGRTRGRGDTDTQYF
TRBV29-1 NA CSVDLLGTGVTEAFF
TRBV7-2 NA CASSLKGGGGYNEQFF
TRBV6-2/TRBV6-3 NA CASSPGKTGTPYNEQFF
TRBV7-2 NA CASSLATGGSFKNIQYF
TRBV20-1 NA CSAETGLAGLDTQYF
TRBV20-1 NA CSARDLGNANEQFF
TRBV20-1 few CSARDGAEAFF
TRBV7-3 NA CASSLTQHTTGELFF
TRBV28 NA CASGPQEKEKLFF
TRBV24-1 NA CATRGLGRTGLGNEQFF
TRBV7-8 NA CASSLQAGQANYGYTF
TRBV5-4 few CASSLGRVETQYF
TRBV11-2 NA CASSRPGQGRISNEQYF
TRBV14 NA CASSQDRWDTQYF
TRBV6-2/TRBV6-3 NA CASSYSLPSTDTQYF
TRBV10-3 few CAISEWTSRRDTQYF
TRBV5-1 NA CASSRTGTSGTDTQYF
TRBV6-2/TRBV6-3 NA CASSTNRGTGELFF
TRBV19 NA CASSMRGGNTGELFF
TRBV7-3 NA CASSLAGPRSELFF
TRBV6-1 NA CASSEAAGPRTDTQYF
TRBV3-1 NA CASSQDVGSGGRGEQFF
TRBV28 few CASSPAYGGPSYEQYF
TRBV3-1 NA CASSQSALSPRTVNTEAFF
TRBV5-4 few CASSLTLAGDNEQFF